Reported below is one T cell receptor beta chain. Measured with immunoSEQ multiplex PCR; TCRdb has only the in-frame clones, and not every one. In the table there are 120,000 or so clones, roughly four fifths of which are singletons. The V and J ends lost 6 bases and 0 bases respectively, with 24 bases between them. The CDR3 loop spans 19 amino acids. Looked up from germline, CDR1 is SGHVS and CDR2 is FNYEAQ. This record comes from a study of blood T cell repertoires in COVID-19. Study-level information: The origin of the acute and convalescent COVID-19 samples was the United States, Italy and Spain.

The genes are TRBV7-6 and TRBJ1-3; tentatively, D is TRBD1 (6 bases). Input material: peripheral blood. This clonotype was obtained from a man in his thirties or forties with COVID-19, enrolled during active disease. The CDR3 reads CASSITRRGGGHSGNTIYF. The CDR3 nucleotides are TGTGCCAGCAGTATTACCCGAAGAGGGGGGGGTCACTCTGGAAACACCATATATTTT.